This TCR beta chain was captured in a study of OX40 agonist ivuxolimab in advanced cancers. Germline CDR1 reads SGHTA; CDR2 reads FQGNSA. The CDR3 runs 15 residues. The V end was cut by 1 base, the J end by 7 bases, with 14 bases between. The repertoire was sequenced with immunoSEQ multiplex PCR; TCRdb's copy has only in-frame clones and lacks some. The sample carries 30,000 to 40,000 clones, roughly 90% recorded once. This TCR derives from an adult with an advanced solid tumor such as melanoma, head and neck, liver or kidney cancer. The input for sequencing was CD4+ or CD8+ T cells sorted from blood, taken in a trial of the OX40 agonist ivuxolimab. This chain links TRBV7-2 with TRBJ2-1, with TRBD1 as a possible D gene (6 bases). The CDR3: CASSLEGGVYNEQFF. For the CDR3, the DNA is TGTGCCAGCAGCTTAGAAGGGGGAGTCTATAATGAGCAGTTCTTC.